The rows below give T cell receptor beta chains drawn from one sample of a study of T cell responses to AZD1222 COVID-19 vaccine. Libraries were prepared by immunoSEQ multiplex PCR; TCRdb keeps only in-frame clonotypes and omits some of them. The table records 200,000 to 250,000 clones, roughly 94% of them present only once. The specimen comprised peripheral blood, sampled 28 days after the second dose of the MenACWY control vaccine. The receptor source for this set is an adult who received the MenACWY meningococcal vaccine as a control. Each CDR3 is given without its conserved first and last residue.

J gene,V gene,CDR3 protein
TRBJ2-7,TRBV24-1,ATSGGGMGYEQY
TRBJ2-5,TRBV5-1,ASSLGGTVSGETQY
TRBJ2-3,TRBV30,AGLGPTDTQY
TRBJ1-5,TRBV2,ASTFGGVNQPQH
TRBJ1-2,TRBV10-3,AISERAGGLYGYT
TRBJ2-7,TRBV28,ASSPPTGEVVYEQY
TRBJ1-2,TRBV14,ASSQEGVLDGYT
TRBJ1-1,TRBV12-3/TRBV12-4,ASSLVNTEAF
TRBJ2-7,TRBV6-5,ASSYNVAGEQY
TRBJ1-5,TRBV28,AITQGNNQPQH
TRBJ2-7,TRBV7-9,ASSFRGREQY
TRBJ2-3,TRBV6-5,ASSPRTVADTQY
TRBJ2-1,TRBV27,ASSWAEGGEQF
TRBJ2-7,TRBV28,ASSPSRGEQY
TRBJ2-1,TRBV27,ASRNSGKSYNEQF
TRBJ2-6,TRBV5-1,ASSPDNHSGANVLT
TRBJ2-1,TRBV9,ASSVGGLGDNEQF
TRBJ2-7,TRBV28,ASTPQREFPYEQY
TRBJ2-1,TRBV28,ASSLGGRELF
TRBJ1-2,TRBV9,ASSLNYGYT
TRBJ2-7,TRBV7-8,ASSPGRVSREQY
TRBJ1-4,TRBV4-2,ASSQKGPTNEKLF
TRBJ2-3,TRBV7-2,ASSYRGGDPDTQY
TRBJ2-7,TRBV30,AWSVRAGGEQY
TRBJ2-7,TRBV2,ASRVEGVHEQY
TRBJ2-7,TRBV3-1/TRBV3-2,ASSQEGQGHEQY
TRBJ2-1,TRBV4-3,ASSQTWTASSYNEQF
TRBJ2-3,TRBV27,ASSTSGSTDTQY
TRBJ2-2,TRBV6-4,ASSDSAKGSDTGELF
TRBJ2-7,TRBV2,ASKLEGNIYEQY
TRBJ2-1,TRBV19,ASNPADLGVANEQF
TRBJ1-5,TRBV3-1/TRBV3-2,ASSLGTIDQPQH
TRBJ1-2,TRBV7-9,ASTPGGYGYT
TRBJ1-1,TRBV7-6,ASSLVGGMNTEAF
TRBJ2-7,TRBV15,ATSNRHRDAYSYEQY
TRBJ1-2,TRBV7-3,ASSLNEGGYGYT